These 4 T cell receptor beta chains share one sample of origin, sequenced in a study of beta chain features in type 1 diabetes (dated by TCRdb to the late 2010s). The library was obtained by the immunoSEQ multiplex PCR assay. The High Capacity cDNA Reverse Transcription Kit was used to reverse transcribe all of the isolated RNA, meaning that expressed TCRB transcripts were what got sequenced. What TCRdb holds here is the immuneACCESS table cut down to in-frame rearrangements. Part of the clones is not present; checked against another copy, under half of the missing clones reflect an unresolved V gene, and the others are unexplained. This sample is represented by about 700,000 clones; about an eighth of them were singletons. The top ten clonotypes cover 0.022% of the sample. These TCRs are of unknown antigen specificity. Study-wide findings and limitations: In all four CD4+ subsets, TCRB CDR3 length was moderately but significantly shorter in type 1 diabetes patients.

Sequenced input: naive CD4+ T cells from blood. The cell subset or site label of this sample denotes: true naive CD4+ T cells. Receptors were obtained from a young man with type 1 diabetes.

This clone was picked up a small number of times. The chain joins TRBV7-9 to TRBJ1-3, with D maybe TRBD1 (5 bases). The CDR3 is made up of 14 amino acids. The germline V gene has CDR1 SEHNR and CDR2 FQNEAQ (reference sequence). Trimming left V 6 bases short and J 2 bases short, with 11 bases between. CDR3 region: CASSLGLTGNTIYF. In DNA, the CDR3 is TGTGCCAGCAGTTTGGGACTGACTGGAAACACCATATATTTT.

This clone was observed a few times. The rearrangement uses TRBV4-1 and TRBJ1-5, with TRBD1 matching 10 bases. The CDR3 extends over 19 amino acids. CDR1 is MGHRA, CDR2 YSYEKL, per germline. The trim removed 3 bases at V and 6 bases at J, leaving 17 bases unmatched. In DNA, the CDR3 is TGCGCCAGCAGCCACCTCAAGGGCACCGGGACAGGGGCAGGTCAGCCCCAGCATTTT. Its translation: CASSHLKGTGTGAGQPQHF.

This clone was seen only a few times. The V and J genes are TRBV9 and TRBJ1-6, with a possible D match to TRBD1 (6 bases). Germline lookup yields CDR1 SGDLS and CDR2 YYNGEE. Trimming stripped 2 bases from V and 5 bases from J, with 11 bases between. CDR3 length: 15 amino acids. The DNA for the CDR3 is TGTGCCAGCAGCGTGGGGGACACGGATAATTCACCCCTCCACTTT. Translated, it gives CASSVGDTDNSPLHF.

The chain has TRBV6-5 and TRBJ2-3; D perhaps matches TRBD1 (6 bases). CDR1 MNHEY and CDR2 SVGAGI come from the germline V gene. The CDR3 length is 13 residues. V gave up 8 bases and J gave up 1 base, with 10 bases separating them. The chain's CDR3 is CASGAGGTDTQYF. The CDR3 DNA reads as TGTGCCAGCGGGGCAGGGGGCACAGATACGCAGTATTTT.